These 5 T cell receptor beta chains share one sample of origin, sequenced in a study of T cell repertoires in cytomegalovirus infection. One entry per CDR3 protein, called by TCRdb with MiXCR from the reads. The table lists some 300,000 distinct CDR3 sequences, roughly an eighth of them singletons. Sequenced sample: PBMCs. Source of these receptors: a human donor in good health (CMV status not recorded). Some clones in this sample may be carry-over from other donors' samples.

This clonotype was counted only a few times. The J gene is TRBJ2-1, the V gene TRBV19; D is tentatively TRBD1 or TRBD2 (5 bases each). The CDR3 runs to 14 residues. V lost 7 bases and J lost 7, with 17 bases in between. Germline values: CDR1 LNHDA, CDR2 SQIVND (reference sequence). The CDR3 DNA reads TGTGCCAGTAAACTACCGGGACCCCGGAATGAGCAGTTCTTC. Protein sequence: CASKLPGPRNEQFF. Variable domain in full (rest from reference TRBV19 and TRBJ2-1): DGGITQSPKYLFRKEGQNVTLSCEQNLNHDAMYWYRQDPGQGLRLIYYSQIVNDFQKGDIAEGYSVSREKKESFPLTVTSAQKNPTAFYLCASKLPGPRNEQFFGPGTRLTVL.

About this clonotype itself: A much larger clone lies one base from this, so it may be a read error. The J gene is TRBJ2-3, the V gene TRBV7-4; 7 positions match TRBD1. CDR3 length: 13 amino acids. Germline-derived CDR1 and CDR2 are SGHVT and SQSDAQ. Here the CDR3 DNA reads TGTGCCAGCAGCCCGTCAGGGACAGATATGCAGTATTTT. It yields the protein CASSPSGTDMQYF.

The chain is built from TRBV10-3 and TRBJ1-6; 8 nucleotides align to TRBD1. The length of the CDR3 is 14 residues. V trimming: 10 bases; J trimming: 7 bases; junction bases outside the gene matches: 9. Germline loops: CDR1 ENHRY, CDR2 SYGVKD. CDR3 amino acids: CATRPGQENSPLHF. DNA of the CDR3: TGTGCCACCCGACCGGGACAGGAAAATTCACCCCTCCACTTT.

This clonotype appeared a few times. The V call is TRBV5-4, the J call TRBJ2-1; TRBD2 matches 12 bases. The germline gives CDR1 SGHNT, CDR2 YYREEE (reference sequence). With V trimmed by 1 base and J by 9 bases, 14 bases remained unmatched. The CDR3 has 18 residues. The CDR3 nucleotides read TGTGCCAGCAGCTTGTCTAGCGGGGGGGCCTTATCAGGGTTTGAGCAGTTCTTC. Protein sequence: CASSLSSGGALSGFEQFF.

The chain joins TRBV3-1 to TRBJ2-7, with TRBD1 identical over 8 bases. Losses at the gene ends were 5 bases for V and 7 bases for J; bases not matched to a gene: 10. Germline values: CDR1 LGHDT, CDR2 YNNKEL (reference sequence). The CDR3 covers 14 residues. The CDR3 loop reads CASSSGTGPEEQYF. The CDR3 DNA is TGTGCCAGCAGCTCCGGGACAGGCCCTGAGGAGCAGTACTTC.